This TCR beta chain was retrieved from a study of blood T cell repertoires in COVID-19. Study-wide background: Collection of acute and convalescent COVID-19 samples took place in the United States, Italy and Spain. The cDNA or gDNA used as material had been derived from T cells, B-cell-depleted T cells, or PBMCs.

With 0 bases clipped from V and 4 bases from J, the junction kept 4 bases outside the gene matches. CDR1 is ENHRY, CDR2 SYGVKD, per germline. The CDR3 is made up of 17 amino acids. In the study's own analysis: Amplification with reference gene primers provided the estimates of nucleated cell counts. The data were produced by immunoSEQ multiplex PCR, yet TCRdb's version contains in-frame clones alone and is incomplete. V, J and clone size derive from that table, while D and trimming were established from the DNA sequence. In the table there are 100,000 or so clones, around 88% of which are singletons.

The chain is built from TRBV10-3 and TRBJ1-6, with 9 positions matching TRBD1. The TCR originated in a human donor with acute or convalescent COVID-19. The donor label of this sample is uncertain. Sequenced sample: peripheral blood. CDR3 DNA sequence: TGTGCCATCAGTGAGTCCGACAGGGGGTCTTATAATTCACCCCTCCACTTT. It specifies CAISESDRGSYNSPLHF.